This T cell receptor beta chain stems from a study of blood T cells in healthy people across ages. Across the whole study: About one barcoded beta molecule per two T cells was the capture yield of template switching. Findings and limits, study-wide: PBMCs went unsorted, and a conclusive naive versus antigen-experienced comparison was therefore prevented.

Sample-barcoded 5' priming and a J-beta primer mix drove a second PCR of roughly 6 to 12 cycles. Each cDNA molecule carried a tag from a template-switch adaptor that contained 12 random nucleotides. TCRdb re-analysed the 5' RACE reads in MiXCR, keeping a single row per CDR3 protein. The table records some 1.4 million distinct CDR3 sequences, roughly 45% of them present only once. The V gene's germline CDR1 is MNHNS and CDR2 SASEGT. This CDR3 region has 15 residues. J lost 4 bases, V lost 9 bases, and 12 bases had no gene match. Concerning this clonotype itself: What it binds is not known.

Isolation yielded PBMCs, at least 6 million per sample, in every case. This receptor was identified in a woman between 18 and 29 years old in good health. This chain links TRBV6-1 with TRBJ1-2; 9 bases are shared with TRBD1. Sequences were obtained from blood. The CDR3 here is CASTGTGNVGYGYTF. The CDR3 DNA follows: TGTGCCAGTACCGGGACAGGGAACGTCGGCTATGGCTACACCTTC.